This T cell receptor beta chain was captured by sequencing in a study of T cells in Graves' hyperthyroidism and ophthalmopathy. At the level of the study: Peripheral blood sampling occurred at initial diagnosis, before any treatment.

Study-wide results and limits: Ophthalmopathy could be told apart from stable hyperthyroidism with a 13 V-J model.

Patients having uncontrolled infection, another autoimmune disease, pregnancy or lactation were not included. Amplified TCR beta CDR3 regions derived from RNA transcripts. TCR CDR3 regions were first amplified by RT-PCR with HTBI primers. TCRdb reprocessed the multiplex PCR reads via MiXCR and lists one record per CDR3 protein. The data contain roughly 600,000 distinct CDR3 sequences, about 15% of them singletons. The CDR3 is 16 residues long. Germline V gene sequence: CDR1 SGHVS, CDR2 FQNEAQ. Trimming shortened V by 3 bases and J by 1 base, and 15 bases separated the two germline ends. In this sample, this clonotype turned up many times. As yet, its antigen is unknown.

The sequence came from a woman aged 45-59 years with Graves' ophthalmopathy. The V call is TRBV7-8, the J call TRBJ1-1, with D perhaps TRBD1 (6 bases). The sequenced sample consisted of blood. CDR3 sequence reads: CASSFPIGGANTEAFF. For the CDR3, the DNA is TGTGCCAGCAGCTTTCCTATTGGGGGGGCGAACACTGAAGCTTTCTTT.